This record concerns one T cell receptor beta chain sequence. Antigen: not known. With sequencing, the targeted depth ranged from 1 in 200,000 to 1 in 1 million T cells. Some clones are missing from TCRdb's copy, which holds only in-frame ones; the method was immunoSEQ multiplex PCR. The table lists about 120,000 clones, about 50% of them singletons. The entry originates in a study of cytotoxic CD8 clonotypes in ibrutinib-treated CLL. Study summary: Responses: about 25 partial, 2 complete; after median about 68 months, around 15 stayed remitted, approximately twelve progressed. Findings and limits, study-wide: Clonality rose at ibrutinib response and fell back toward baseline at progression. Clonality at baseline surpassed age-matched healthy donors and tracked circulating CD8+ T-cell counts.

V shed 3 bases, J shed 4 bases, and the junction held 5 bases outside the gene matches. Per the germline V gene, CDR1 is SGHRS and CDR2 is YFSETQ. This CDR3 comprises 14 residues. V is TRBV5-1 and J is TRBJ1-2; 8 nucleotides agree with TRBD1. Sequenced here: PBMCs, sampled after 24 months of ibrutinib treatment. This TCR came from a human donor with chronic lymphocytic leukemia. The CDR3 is CASSSETGAYGYTF. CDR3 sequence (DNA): TGCGCCAGCAGCTCCGAGACAGGGGCCTATGGCTACACCTTC.